This TCR beta chain was obtained from a study of beta chain features in type 1 diabetes. Regarding the study as a whole: Highly expressing activated T cells could be over-counted with a cDNA template.

This CDR3 contains 15 residues. CDR1 is SEHNR, CDR2 FQNEAQ, per germline (reference sequence). V dropped 2 bases and J dropped 8 bases, with 16 bases sitting between them. This clone was seen ten or more times. Its cognate antigen is unknown. The authors reverse transcribed all of the isolated RNA, so sequencing captured expressed TCRB transcripts. Repertoires were generated with immunoSEQ multiplex PCR, while TCRdb's copy carries only in-frame clones and drops some. The data hold some 220,000 clones, with approximately 10% observed a single time. This TCR came from a man aged 18-30 years in good health. Sequenced: central memory CD4+ T cells from blood. The V gene is TRBV7-9, the J gene TRBJ2-1, with TRBD2 as a possible D gene (6 bases). CDR3 loop: CASSLMGPGEDEQFF. The DNA of the CDR3 is TGTGCCAGCAGCTTAATGGGCCCCGGGGAGGATGAGCAGTTCTTC.